A single sample is the source of the 20 T cell receptor beta chains below, sequenced in a study of OX40 agonist ivuxolimab in advanced cancers. Some clones are missing from TCRdb's copy, which holds only in-frame ones; the method was immunoSEQ multiplex PCR. The sample holds about 49,000 clones, 75% to 80% seen once. The starting material was CD4+ or CD8+ T cells sorted from blood, obtained in a trial of the OX40 agonist ivuxolimab. Source of these receptors: an adult with an advanced solid tumor such as melanoma, head and neck, liver or kidney cancer.

This clone appeared a few times. The V gene is TRBV19, the J gene TRBJ1-5, with D tentatively TRBD1 (5 bases). The CDR3 contains 16 residues. The germline V gene has CDR1 LNHDA and CDR2 SQIVND (reference sequence). V was clipped by 1 base and J by 5 bases, with 15 bases between them. The CDR3 bases are TGTGCCAGTAGTATAGGCGGGGGGAGGGATGATCAGCCCCAGCATTTT. Translation: CASSIGGGRDDQPQHF.

This clone was seen a few times. This sequence joins TRBV5-1 and TRBJ2-1; 13 bases are a match to TRBD2. Trimming took 4 bases from V and 10 from J; bases not matched to a gene: 11. Germline V gives CDR1 SGHRS, CDR2 YFSETQ. The CDR3 contains 16 residues. In nucleotides, the CDR3 is TGCGCCAGCAGCCTGGAGGGCGGGACTAGCGGGAACGAGCAGTTCTTC. This sequence encodes CASSLEGGTSGNEQFF.

This sequence joins TRBV19 and TRBJ1-5; D perhaps matches TRBD1 (6 bases). CDR1 is LNHDA and CDR2 is SQIVND in the germline V gene (reference sequence). Trimming cost V 6 bases and J 4 bases, with 22 bases left between them. This CDR3 is 17 amino acids long. The CDR3 region is CASSGTGPLTRNQPQHF. The CDR3 bases are TGTGCCAGTAGCGGAACAGGGCCCCTTACCCGAAATCAGCCCCAGCATTTT.

J is TRBJ1-1 and V is TRBV7-8; tentative D call: TRBD1 (5 bases). The CDR3 length is 14 residues. V dropped 3 bases and J dropped 6 bases, with 14 bases sitting between them. The germline V gene encodes CDR1 SGHVS and CDR2 FQNEAQ. This CDR3 is CASSFFRGDAEAFF. The CDR3 nucleotides are TGTGCCAGCAGCTTTTTTCGGGGGGACGCTGAAGCTTTCTTT.

The chain is built from TRBV9 and TRBJ1-6; tentative D call: TRBD1 (6 bases). CDR1 SGDLS and CDR2 YYNGEE come from the germline V gene. This CDR3 region has 16 residues. Trimming took off 0 bases at V and 7 bases at J, with 14 bases between the two ends. The CDR3 here is CASSVDHRVSNSPLHF. CDR3 DNA sequence: TGTGCCAGCAGCGTAGACCACAGGGTTTCCAATTCACCCCTCCACTTT.

The chain combines TRBV11-2 with TRBJ1-2; the D is unclear. Germline-derived CDR1 and CDR2 are SGHAT and FQNNGV. The CDR3 extends over 13 amino acids. V was shortened by 3 bases and J by 8 bases, with 13 bases between the two germline ends. CDR3 in amino acids: CASSFGVSGGYTF. CDR3 nucleotides: TGTGCCAGCAGCTTCGGGGTATCTGGCGGCTACACCTTC.

The J gene is TRBJ2-5, the V gene TRBV5-4; tentative D call: TRBD1 (6 bases). This CDR3 is built from 14 residues. Trimming removed 2 bases from V and 4 bases from J, with 12 bases in between. Looked up from germline, CDR1 is SGHNT and CDR2 is YYREEE (reference sequence). In nucleotides, the CDR3 is TGTGCCAGCAGCTTTTCATTAGGGGGAGAGACCCAGTACTTC. Amino acid sequence: CASSFSLGGETQYF.

The chain recombines TRBV6-6 with TRBJ1-6; 8 nucleotides match TRBD1. CDR3 size: 14 residues. J gave up 9 bases and V 6 bases, and 7 bases lay outside the gene matches. CDR1 is MNHNY, CDR2 SVGAGI, per germline (reference sequence). The CDR3 sequence: CASSRDRSSSPLHF. The DNA of the CDR3 is TGTGCCAGCAGCCGGGACAGGTCGAGTTCACCCCTCCACTTT.

This rearrangement joins TRBV6-6 to TRBJ2-7, with 14 bases lining up with TRBD2. This CDR3 is 14 amino acids long. The germline V gene encodes CDR1 MNHNY and CDR2 SVGAGI (reference sequence). V trimming: 7 bases; J trimming: 9 bases; junction bases outside the gene matches: 8. DNA of the CDR3: TGTGCCAGCAAAGGGACTAGCGGGAGAGGGAGGCAGTACTTC. Translation gives CASKGTSGRGRQYF.

The chain links TRBV6-5 to TRBJ2-7; D might be TRBD1 or TRBD2, each matching 5 bases. Between the trimmed V and J ends, which lost 0 bases and 5 bases, there was a span of 11 bases. This CDR3 has 14 residues. The germline CDR1 and CDR2 sequences are MNHEY and SVGAGI. CDR3 DNA sequence: TGTGCCAGCAGTTACTCGAGGGGCTGGAACGAGCAGTACTTC. It is translated as CASSYSRGWNEQYF.

This clone is medium-sized in the sample. V is TRBV5-4 and J is TRBJ2-7; 9 bases match TRBD1. V lost 2 bases, J lost 6 bases, and 3 bases stayed unmatched. Per germline, CDR1 SGHNT and CDR2 YYREEE (reference sequence). CDR3 length: 13 residues. CDR3 coding DNA: TGTGCCAGCAGCTTAGACAGGGGGTCCGAGCAGTACTTC. Its protein product is CASSLDRGSEQYF.

This chain uses TRBV19 with TRBJ1-2, with unresolved D. V was pared by 1 base and J by 8 bases, with 14 bases between. The CDR3 spans 14 residues. Per the germline V gene, CDR1 is LNHDA and CDR2 is SQIVND (reference sequence). The CDR3 coding sequence is TGTGCCAGTAGTATAGCGAGCACCTCCCGGGGCTACACCTTC. Translating it yields CASSIASTSRGYTF.

The chain uses TRBV30 and TRBJ1-6; TRBD1 matches 8 bases. With V trimmed by 0 bases and J by 10 bases, 2 bases remained unmatched. The CDR3 is 13 residues long. The germline CDR1 and CDR2 sequences are GTSNPN and SVGIG (reference sequence). The CDR3 loop is CAWSVQGGSPLHF. The CDR3, as DNA: TGTGCCTGGAGTGTACAGGGGGGATCACCCCTCCACTTT.

The rearrangement uses TRBV29-1 and TRBJ2-7; maybe TRBD2 (5 bases). CDR1 and CDR2 (germline): SQVTM, ANQGSEA. CDR3 length: 13 amino acids. V was shortened by 4 bases and J by 5 bases, with 15 bases between the two germline ends. CDR3: CSVVPAEHHEQYF. The CDR3 region has the DNA TGCAGCGTTGTCCCAGCGGAACACCACGAGCAGTACTTC.

The rearrangement links TRBV6-6 to TRBJ2-4; 8 nucleotides align to TRBD1. Germline V CDR1 and CDR2: MNHNY, SVGAGI (reference sequence). The CDR3 is made up of 16 amino acids. The junction had 5 bases not matched to a gene; V was cut back by 2 bases and J by 2 bases. The CDR3 nucleotides are TGTGCCAGCAGTTACGGTACAGGGGGAACCAAAAACATTCAGTACTTC. It translates to CASSYGTGGTKNIQYF.

The J gene is TRBJ1-5, the V gene TRBV2, with D tentatively TRBD1 (5 bases). The V end was cut by 8 bases, the J end by 7 bases, with 15 bases between. The CDR3 is 13 residues long. Germline V gene sequence: CDR1 SNHLY, CDR2 FYNNEI. CDR3 coding DNA: TGTGCCAGCCTGAGGGACGGTAAACAGCCCCAGCATTTT. Its translation: CASLRDGKQPQHF. Using reference TRBV2 and TRBJ1-5 for the parts outside the CDR3, the full variable domain is EPEVTQTPSHQVTQMGQEVILRCVPISNHLYFYWYRQILGQKVEFLVSFYNNEISEKSEIFDDQFSVERPDGSNFTLKIRSTKLEDSAMYFCASLRDGKQPQHFGDGTRLSIL.

V usage is TRBV10-1 and J usage is TRBJ2-1; D is uncertain. The V end lost 0 bases, the J end lost 0 bases, and 6 bases lay between the germline ends. From germline, CDR1 is WNHNN and CDR2 SYGVQD (reference sequence). The CDR3 consists of 15 residues. CDR3 nucleotide sequence: TGCGCCAGCAGTGAGTCGTCAGGCTCCTACAATGAGCAGTTCTTC. Translated: CASSESSGSYNEQFF.

The V and J genes are TRBV7-2 and TRBJ2-1; 7 bases are a match to TRBD2. Germline V gene sequence: CDR1 SGHTA, CDR2 FQGNSA. This CDR3 has 16 amino acids. The trim removed 0 bases at V and 4 bases at J, leaving 6 bases unmatched. CDR3 region: CASSLASGERYNEQFF. The CDR3 DNA reads TGTGCCAGCAGCTTAGCAAGCGGGGAAAGATACAATGAGCAGTTCTTC.

V gene TRBV28 combines with J gene TRBJ2-2; D remains ambiguous. Germline loops: CDR1 MDHEN, CDR2 SYDVKM. V was shortened by 3 bases and J by 4 bases, with 9 bases between the two germline ends. There are 14 residues in the CDR3. The chain's CDR3 is CASSFGATTGELFF. DNA of the CDR3: TGTGCCAGCAGTTTTGGAGCGACCACCGGGGAGCTGTTTTTT. Supplemented by reference TRBV28 and TRBJ2-2, the full variable domain reads DVKVTQSSRYLVKRTGEKVFLECVQDMDHENMFWYRQDPGLGLRLIYFSYDVKMKEKGDIPEGYSVSREKKERFSLILESASTNQTSMYLCASSFGATTGELFFGEGSRLTVL.

The J gene is TRBJ1-5, the V gene TRBV2, with no clear D. Deletions cut 5 bases from V and 7 bases from J, with 15 bases between. The germline V gene has CDR1 SNHLY and CDR2 FYNNEI. The CDR3 consists of 14 residues. CDR3 region: CASSPMTEDQPQHF. In DNA form, the CDR3 reads TGTGCCAGCAGTCCTATGACGGAAGACCAGCCCCAGCATTTT.